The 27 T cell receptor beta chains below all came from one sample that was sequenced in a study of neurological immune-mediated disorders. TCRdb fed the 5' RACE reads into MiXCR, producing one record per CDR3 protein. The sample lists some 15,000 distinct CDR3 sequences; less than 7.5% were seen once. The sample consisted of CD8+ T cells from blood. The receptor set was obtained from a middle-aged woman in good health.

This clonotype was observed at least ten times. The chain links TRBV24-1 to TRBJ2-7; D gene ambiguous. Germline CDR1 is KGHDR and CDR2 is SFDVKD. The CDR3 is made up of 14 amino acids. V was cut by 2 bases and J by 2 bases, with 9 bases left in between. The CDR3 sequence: CATSDYNSPYEQYF. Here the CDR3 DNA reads TGTGCCACCAGTGATTATAACTCTCCCTACGAGCAGTACTTC.

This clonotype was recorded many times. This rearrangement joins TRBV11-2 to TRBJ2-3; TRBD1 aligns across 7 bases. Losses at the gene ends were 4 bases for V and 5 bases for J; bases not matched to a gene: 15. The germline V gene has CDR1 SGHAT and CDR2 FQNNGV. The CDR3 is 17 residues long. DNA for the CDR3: TGTGCCAGCAGCTCCGACGGAATAGGGGGCCGGGGAGATACGCAGTATTTT. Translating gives CASSSDGIGGRGDTQYF.

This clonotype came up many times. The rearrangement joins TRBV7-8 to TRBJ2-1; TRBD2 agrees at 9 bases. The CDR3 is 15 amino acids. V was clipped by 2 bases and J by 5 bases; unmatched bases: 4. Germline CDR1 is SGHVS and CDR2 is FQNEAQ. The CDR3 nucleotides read TGTGCCAGCAGCTTAATAGCGGGAGCAAACAATGAGCAGTTCTTC. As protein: CASSLIAGANNEQFF.

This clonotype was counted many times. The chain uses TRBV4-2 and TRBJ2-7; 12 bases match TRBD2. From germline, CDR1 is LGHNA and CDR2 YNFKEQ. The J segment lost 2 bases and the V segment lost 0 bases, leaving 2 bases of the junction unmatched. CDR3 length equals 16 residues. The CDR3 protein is CASSQEGLAGTYEQYF. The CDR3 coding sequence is TGTGCCAGCAGCCAAGAGGGACTAGCGGGTACCTACGAGCAGTACTTC.

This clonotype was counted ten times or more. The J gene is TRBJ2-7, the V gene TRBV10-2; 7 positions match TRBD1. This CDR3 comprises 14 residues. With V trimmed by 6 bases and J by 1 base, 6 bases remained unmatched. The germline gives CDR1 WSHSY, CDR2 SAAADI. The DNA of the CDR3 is TGCGCCAGCAGACAAGGGACAGATTCCTACGAGCAGTACTTC. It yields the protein CASRQGTDSYEQYF.

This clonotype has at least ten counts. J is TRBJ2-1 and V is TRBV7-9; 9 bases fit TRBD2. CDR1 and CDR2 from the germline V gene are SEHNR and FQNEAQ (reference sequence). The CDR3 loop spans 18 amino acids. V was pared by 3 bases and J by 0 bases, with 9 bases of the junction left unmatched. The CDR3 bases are TGTGCCAGCAGCTTCCGCGGGACTAGCAGATACTCCTACAATGAGCAGTTCTTC. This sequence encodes CASSFRGTSRYSYNEQFF.

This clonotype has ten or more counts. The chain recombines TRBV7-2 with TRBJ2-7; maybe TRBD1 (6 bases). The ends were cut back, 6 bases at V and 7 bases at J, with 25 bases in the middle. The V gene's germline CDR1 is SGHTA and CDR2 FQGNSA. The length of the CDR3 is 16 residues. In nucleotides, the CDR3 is TGTGCCAGCAGGTCTTCAGGGCAGGGCGTGAGGGGGGAGCAGTACTTC. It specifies CASRSSGQGVRGEQYF.

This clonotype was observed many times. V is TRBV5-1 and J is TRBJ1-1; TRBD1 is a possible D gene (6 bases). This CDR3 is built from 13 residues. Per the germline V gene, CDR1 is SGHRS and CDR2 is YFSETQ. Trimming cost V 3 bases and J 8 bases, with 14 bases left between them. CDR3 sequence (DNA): TGCGCCAGCAGCTCAACAGGGTTCAAGGAAGCTTTCTTT. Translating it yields CASSSTGFKEAFF.

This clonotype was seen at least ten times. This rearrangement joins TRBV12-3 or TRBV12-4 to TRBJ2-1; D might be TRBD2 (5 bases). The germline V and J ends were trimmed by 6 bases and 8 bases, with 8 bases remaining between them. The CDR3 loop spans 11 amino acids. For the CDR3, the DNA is TGTGCCAGCAGCGGGAATGATGAGCAGTTCTTC. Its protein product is CASSGNDEQFF.

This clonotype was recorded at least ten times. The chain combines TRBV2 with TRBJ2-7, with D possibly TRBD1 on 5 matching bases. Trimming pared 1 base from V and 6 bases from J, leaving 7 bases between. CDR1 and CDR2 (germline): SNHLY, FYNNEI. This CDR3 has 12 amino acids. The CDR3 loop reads CASSEGGGEQYF. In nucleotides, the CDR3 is TGTGCCAGCAGTGAAGGGGGCGGCGAGCAGTACTTC. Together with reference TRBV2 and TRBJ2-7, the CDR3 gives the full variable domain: EPEVTQTPSHQVTQMGQEVILRCVPISNHLYFYWYRQILGQKVEFLVSFYNNEISEKSEIFDDQFSVERPDGSNFTLKIRSTKLEDSAMYFCASSEGGGEQYFGPGTRLTVT.

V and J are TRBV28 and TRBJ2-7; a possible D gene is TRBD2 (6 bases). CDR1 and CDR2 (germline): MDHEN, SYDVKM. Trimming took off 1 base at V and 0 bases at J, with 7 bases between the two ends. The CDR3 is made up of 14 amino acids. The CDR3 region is CASSLSGVSYEQYF. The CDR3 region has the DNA TGTGCCAGCAGTTTATCGGGAGTCTCCTACGAGCAGTACTTC. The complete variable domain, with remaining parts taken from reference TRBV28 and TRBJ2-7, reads DVKVTQSSRYLVKRTGEKVFLECVQDMDHENMFWYRQDPGLGLRLIYFSYDVKMKEKGDIPEGYSVSREKKERFSLILESASTNQTSMYLCASSLSGVSYEQYFGPGTRLTVT.

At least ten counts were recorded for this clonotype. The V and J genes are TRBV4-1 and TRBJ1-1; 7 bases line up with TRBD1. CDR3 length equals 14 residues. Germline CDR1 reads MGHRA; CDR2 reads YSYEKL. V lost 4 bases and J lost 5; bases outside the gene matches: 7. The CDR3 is CASSRTGWATEAFF. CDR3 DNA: TGCGCCAGCAGCCGGACAGGATGGGCGACTGAAGCTTTCTTT.

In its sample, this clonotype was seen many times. The CDR3 DNA follows: TGCAGTGCTAGAGGGAGGGGGACTTCCTACAATGAGCAGTTCTTC. It encodes CSARGRGTSYNEQFF. The chain has TRBV20-1 and TRBJ2-1, with D perhaps given as TRBD1 or TRBD2 (6 bases each). The V and J ends lost 1 base and 1 base respectively, with 11 bases between them. Germline assignment: CDR1 DFQATT and CDR2 SNEGSKA (reference sequence). The CDR3 is 15 amino acids.

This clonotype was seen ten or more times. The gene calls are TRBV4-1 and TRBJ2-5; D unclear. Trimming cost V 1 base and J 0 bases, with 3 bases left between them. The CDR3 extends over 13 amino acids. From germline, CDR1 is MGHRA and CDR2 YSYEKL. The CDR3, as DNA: TGCGCCAGCAGCCAAGTTCACCAAGAGACCCAGTACTTC. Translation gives CASSQVHQETQYF.

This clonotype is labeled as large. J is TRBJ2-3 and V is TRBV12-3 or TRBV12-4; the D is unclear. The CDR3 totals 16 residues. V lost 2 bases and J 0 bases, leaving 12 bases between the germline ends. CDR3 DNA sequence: TGTGCCAGCAGTTTAATCTCGCGGTTAAGCACAGATACGCAGTATTTT. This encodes CASSLISRLSTDTQYF.

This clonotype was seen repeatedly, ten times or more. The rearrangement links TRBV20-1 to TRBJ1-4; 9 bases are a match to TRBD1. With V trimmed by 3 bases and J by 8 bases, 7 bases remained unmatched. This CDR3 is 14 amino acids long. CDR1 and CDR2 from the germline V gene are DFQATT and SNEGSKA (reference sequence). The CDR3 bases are TGCAGTGCTAGTTTCAGGGACAGGGACGAAAAACTGTTTTTT. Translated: CSASFRDRDEKLFF.

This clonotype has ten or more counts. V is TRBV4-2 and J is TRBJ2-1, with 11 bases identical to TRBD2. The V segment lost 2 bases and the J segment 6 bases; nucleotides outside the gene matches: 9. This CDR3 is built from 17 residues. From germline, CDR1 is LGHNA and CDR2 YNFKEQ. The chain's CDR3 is CASSQTPLAGGGNEQFF. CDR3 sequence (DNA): TGTGCCAGCAGCCAAACCCCTCTAGCGGGAGGCGGCAATGAGCAGTTCTTC.

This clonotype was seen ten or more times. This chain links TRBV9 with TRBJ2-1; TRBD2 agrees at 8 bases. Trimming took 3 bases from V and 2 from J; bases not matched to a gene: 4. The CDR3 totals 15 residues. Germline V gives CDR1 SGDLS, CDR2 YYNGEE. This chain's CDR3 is CASSAAGATYNEQFF. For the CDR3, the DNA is TGTGCCAGCAGCGCAGCGGGGGCGACCTACAATGAGCAGTTCTTC.

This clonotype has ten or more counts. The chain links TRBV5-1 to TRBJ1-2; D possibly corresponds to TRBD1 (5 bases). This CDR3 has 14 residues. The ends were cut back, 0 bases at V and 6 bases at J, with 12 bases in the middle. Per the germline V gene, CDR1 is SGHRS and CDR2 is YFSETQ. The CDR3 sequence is CASSLGQPVDGYTF. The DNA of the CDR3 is TGCGCCAGCAGCTTGGGACAGCCAGTTGATGGCTACACCTTC.

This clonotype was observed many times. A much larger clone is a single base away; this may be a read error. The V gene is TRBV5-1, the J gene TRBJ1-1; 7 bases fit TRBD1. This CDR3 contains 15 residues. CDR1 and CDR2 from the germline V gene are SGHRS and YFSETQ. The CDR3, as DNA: TGCGCCAACAGCCTTCGACAGGGTAGGAACACTGAAGCTTTCTTT. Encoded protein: CANSLRQGRNTEAFF.

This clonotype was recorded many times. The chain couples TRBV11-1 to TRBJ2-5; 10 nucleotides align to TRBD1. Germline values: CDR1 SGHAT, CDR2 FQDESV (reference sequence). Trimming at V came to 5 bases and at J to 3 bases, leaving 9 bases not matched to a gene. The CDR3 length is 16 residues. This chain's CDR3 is CASSPDRGQFEETQYF. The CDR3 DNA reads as TGTGCCAGCAGCCCCGACAGGGGGCAATTCGAAGAGACCCAGTACTTC. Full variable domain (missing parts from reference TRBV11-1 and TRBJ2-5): EAEVAQSPRYKITEKSQAVAFWCDPISGHATLYWYRQILGQGPELLVQFQDESVVDDSQLPKDRFSAERLKGVDSTLKIQPAELGDSAMYLCASSPDRGQFEETQYFGPGTRLLVL.

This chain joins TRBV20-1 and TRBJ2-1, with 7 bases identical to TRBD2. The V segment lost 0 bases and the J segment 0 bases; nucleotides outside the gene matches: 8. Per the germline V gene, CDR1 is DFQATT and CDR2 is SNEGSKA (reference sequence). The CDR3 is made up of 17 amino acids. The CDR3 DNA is TGCAGTGCTAGAGAGGGGGGGGTTATAGCCTCCTACAATGAGCAGTTCTTC. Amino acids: CSAREGGVIASYNEQFF.

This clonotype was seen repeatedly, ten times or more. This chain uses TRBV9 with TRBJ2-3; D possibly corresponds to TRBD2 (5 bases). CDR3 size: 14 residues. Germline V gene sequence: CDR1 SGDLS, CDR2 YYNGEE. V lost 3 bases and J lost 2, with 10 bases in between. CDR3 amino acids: CASSALEDTDTQYF. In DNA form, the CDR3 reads TGTGCCAGCAGCGCCCTGGAGGACACAGATACGCAGTATTTT.

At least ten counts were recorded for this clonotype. The CDR3 region is CASSSPGERYEQYF. CDR3 in DNA: TGCGCCAGCAGCTCCCCAGGGGAGCGGTACGAGCAGTACTTC. The chain couples TRBV5-1 to TRBJ2-7; D may be TRBD1 (6 bases). The CDR3 runs 14 residues. Germline V CDR1 and CDR2: SGHRS, YFSETQ. Trimming left V 3 bases short and J 4 bases short, with 14 bases between.

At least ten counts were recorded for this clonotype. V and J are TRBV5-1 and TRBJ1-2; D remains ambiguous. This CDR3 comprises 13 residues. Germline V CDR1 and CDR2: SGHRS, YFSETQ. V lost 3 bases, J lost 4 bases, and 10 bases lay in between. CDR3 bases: TGCGCCAGCAGCTATAGGGCCGCCTATGGCTACACCTTC. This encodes CASSYRAAYGYTF.

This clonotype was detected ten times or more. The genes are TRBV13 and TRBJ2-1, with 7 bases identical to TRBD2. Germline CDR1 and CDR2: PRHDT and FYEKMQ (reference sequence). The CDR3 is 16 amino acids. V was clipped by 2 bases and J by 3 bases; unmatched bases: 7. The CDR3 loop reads CASSLRTGGFYNEQFF. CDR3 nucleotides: TGTGCCAGCAGCTTACGGACGGGAGGCTTCTACAATGAGCAGTTCTTC.

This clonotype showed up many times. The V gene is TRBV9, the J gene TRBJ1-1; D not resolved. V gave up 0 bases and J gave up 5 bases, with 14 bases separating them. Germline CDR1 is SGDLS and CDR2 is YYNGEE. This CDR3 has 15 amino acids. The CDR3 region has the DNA TGTGCCAGCAGCGTAGTCGGCAGCGTGGAAACTGAAGCTTTCTTT. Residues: CASSVVGSVETEAFF.